The next 22 T cell receptor beta chains were all read from a single sample in a study of blood T cells in healthy people across ages. Primed by a sample-barcoded 5' primer and a J-beta primer mix, a second PCR proceeded for roughly 6 to 12 cycles. Using its own MiXCR run on the 5' RACE reads, TCRdb lists one record per CDR3 protein. The sample has 1,100,000 or so distinct CDR3 sequences, more than 35% seen once. The sample taken for sequencing was blood. The receptors stem from a woman in her sixties or seventies in good health.

V and J are TRBV21-1 and TRBJ1-4. TRBV21-1 is given as a pseudogene. The CDR3 loop spans 9 amino acids. The CDR3 nucleotides read TGTGCCCGGAGCGAAAAACTGTTTTTT. The encoded protein is CARSEKLFF.

The chain links TRBV5-6 to TRBJ1-6; 7 bases line up with TRBD1. CDR1 SGHDT and CDR2 YYEEEE come from the germline V gene. This CDR3 region has 14 residues. Germline trimming cut 0 bases from V and 9 bases from J; bases unmatched to any gene: 3. CDR3 loop: CASSLGQGTSPLHF. CDR3 sequence (DNA): TGTGCCAGCAGCTTGGGACAGGGAACTTCACCCCTCCACTTT.

V usage is TRBV7-9 and J usage is TRBJ2-1; 9 nucleotides line up with TRBD1. The V and J ends lost 4 bases and 5 bases, in that order; junction bases with no gene match: 6. Germline CDR1 and CDR2: SEHNR and FQNEAQ (reference sequence). CDR3 length: 15 residues. The CDR3 sequence is CASSSTGGAHNEQFF. In DNA, the CDR3 is TGTGCCAGCAGCTCCACAGGGGGCGCTCACAATGAGCAGTTCTTC.

V gene TRBV6-5 combines with J gene TRBJ2-3; 8 bases agree with TRBD2. CDR3 length equals 15 residues. Germline-derived CDR1 and CDR2 are MNHEY and SVGAGI. J gave up 4 bases and V 8 bases, and 11 bases lay outside the gene matches. CDR3 residues: CASATGSGRSDTQYF. The CDR3 coding sequence is TGTGCCAGCGCCACGGGGAGCGGGAGATCAGATACGCAGTATTTT.

This clonotype was picked up a small number of times. This chain uses TRBV27 with TRBJ1-5; 7 bases fit TRBD1. The germline CDR1 and CDR2 sequences are MNHEY and SMNVEV (reference sequence). This CDR3 is built from 15 residues. Trimming at V came to 4 bases and at J to 6 bases, leaving 9 bases not matched to a gene. CDR3 bases: TGTGCCAGCAGTTACAGTAAGGGGGCGAGTCAGCCCCAGCATTTT. It specifies CASSYSKGASQPQHF.

The rearrangement uses TRBV6-6 and TRBJ2-4; 9 bases agree with TRBD1. The CDR3 length is 16 residues. V was pared by 3 bases and J by 4 bases, with 7 bases of the junction left unmatched. Germline lookup yields CDR1 MNHNY and CDR2 SVGAGI (reference sequence). DNA for the CDR3: TGTGCCAGCAGTTATACCCTGGGACAGGGAAAAAACATTCAGTACTTC. Residues: CASSYTLGQGKNIQYF.

The J gene is TRBJ2-5, the V gene TRBV12-3 or TRBV12-4; D is possibly TRBD2 (5 bases). The CDR3 spans 12 residues. V lost 7 bases to trimming and J lost 4 bases, with 10 bases between them. CDR3 sequence (DNA): TGTGCCAGCACCCTAGCAGGAGAGACCCAGTACTTC. Protein: CASTLAGETQYF.

The rearrangement links TRBV27 to TRBJ2-1, with D possibly TRBD1 on 6 matching bases. Germline lookup yields CDR1 MNHEY and CDR2 SMNVEV (reference sequence). V was cut by 2 bases and J by 8 bases, with 13 bases left in between. The CDR3 covers 14 residues. CDR3 nucleotide sequence: TGTGCCAGCAGTTTAAGGGGGTCCGGCGATGAGCAGTTCTTC. Residues: CASSLRGSGDEQFF.

V and J are TRBV19 and TRBJ1-1, with D perhaps matching TRBD1 (6 bases). There are 18 residues in the CDR3. Germline V gene sequence: CDR1 LNHDA, CDR2 SQIVND (reference sequence). V lost 2 bases to trimming and J lost 4 bases, with 23 bases between them. The DNA for the CDR3 is TGTGCCAGTAGTATATATAGGACAGCCGATAGGATGGCCACTGAAGCTTTCTTT. This sequence encodes CASSIYRTADRMATEAFF. The full variable domain, its missing parts supplied by reference TRBV19 and TRBJ1-1, is DGGITQSPKYLFRKEGQNVTLSCEQNLNHDAMYWYRQDPGQGLRLIYYSQIVNDFQKGDIAEGYSVSREKKESFPLTVTSAQKNPTAFYLCASSIYRTADRMATEAFFGQGTRLTVV.

The genes are TRBV20-1 and TRBJ2-7; 12 bases are shared with TRBD2. The J segment lost 5 bases and the V segment lost 3 bases, leaving 8 bases of the junction unmatched. Germline CDR1 reads DFQATT; CDR2 reads SNEGSKA (reference sequence). There are 15 residues in the CDR3. CDR3 coding DNA: TGCAGTGCTAGTAGGCTAGCGGGAGGGCCGAACGAGCAGTACTTC. It encodes CSASRLAGGPNEQYF.

This clonotype was counted only a few times. This rearrangement joins TRBV12-3 or TRBV12-4 to TRBJ2-1; 8 nucleotides line up with TRBD1. Trimming took 3 bases from V and 8 from J; bases not matched to a gene: 9. The CDR3 runs 15 residues. The CDR3 nucleotides are TGTGCCAGCAGTTTCAGACAGGGGATCGTCTATGAGCAGTTCTTC. Its protein product is CASSFRQGIVYEQFF.

A few counts support this clonotype. CDR3 in amino acids: CASSPLGQGVRRYEQYF. In nucleotides, the CDR3 is TGTGCCAGCAGCCCCCTAGGACAGGGGGTTCGCAGATACGAGCAGTACTTC. The rearrangement joins TRBV11-2 to TRBJ2-4; 10 bases match TRBD1. TRBJ2-7 explains the end of the DNA better; the J call may be wrong. This CDR3 comprises 17 residues. From germline, CDR1 is SGHAT and CDR2 FQNNGV.

In its sample, this clonotype was seen a few times. V and J are TRBV3-1 and TRBJ1-2; 8 nucleotides agree with TRBD1. V dropped 0 bases and J dropped 8; count of bases not matched to a gene: 17. The CDR3 extends over 18 amino acids. Germline V CDR1 and CDR2: LGHDT, YNNKEL (reference sequence). The CDR3 coding sequence is TGTGCCAGCAGCCAAGAGTCCAGGGGGCAGATAAGTTTGGGCGGCTACACCTTC. Translating gives CASSQESRGQISLGGYTF.

A few counts support this clonotype. The rearrangement joins TRBV4-1 to TRBJ2-1, with D unclear. The CDR3 has 12 amino acids. CDR1 MGHRA and CDR2 YSYEKL come from the germline V gene. Trimming took 1 base from V and 8 from J, leaving 6 bases between them. In DNA form, the CDR3 reads TGCGCCAGCAGCCAAGTTGAAGATGAGCAGTTCTTC. Translating it yields CASSQVEDEQFF.

The rearrangement uses TRBV12-5 and TRBJ2-3, with D hard to call. The CDR3 runs 11 residues. The germline V gene encodes CDR1 LGHNT and CDR2 FRNRAP. V was shortened by 2 bases and J by 7 bases, with 4 bases between the two germline ends. CDR3 coding DNA: TGTGCTAGTGGTTTGTCCCATACGCAGTATTTT. Translation: CASGLSHTQYF.

The chain links TRBV20-1 to TRBJ2-5; 9 nucleotides match TRBD2. V was pared by 0 bases and J by 13 bases, with 6 bases of the junction left unmatched. Germline lookup yields CDR1 DFQATT and CDR2 SNEGSKA (reference sequence). This CDR3 has 12 residues. CDR3: CSARDLREGLYF. DNA of the CDR3: TGCAGTGCTAGAGATCTGCGGGAGGGTCTGTACTTC.

The chain has TRBV4-1 and TRBJ1-5; D is perhaps TRBD1 (5 bases). The CDR3 consists of 20 residues. With 1 base removed from V and 1 base from J, the gap between germline ends came to 23 bases. CDR1 MGHRA and CDR2 YSYEKL come from the germline V gene. CDR3 sequence (DNA): TGCGCCAGCAGCCAAGTTCAAACGCAGCGCTGGGGGGGAAGCAATCAGCCCCAGCATTTT. The encoded protein is CASSQVQTQRWGGSNQPQHF.

The V call is TRBV5-6, the J call TRBJ1-1; no reliable D call. V was clipped by 4 bases and J by 5 bases, with 9 bases between them. The CDR3 sequence is 12 residues long. Looked up from germline, CDR1 is SGHDT and CDR2 is YYEEEE. The CDR3 DNA reads TGTGCCAGCAGCCTAAGCGAGACTGAAGCTTTCTTT. Protein product: CASSLSETEAFF.

The V and J genes are TRBV15 and TRBJ2-7; D possibly corresponds to TRBD1 (5 bases). CDR1 and CDR2 (germline): LNHNV, YYDKDF (reference sequence). Between the trimmed V and J ends, which lost 5 bases and 3 bases, there was a span of 17 bases. This CDR3 spans 15 amino acids. Written as DNA, the CDR3 is TGTGCCACCAGCTCCTATGGCAGGGCCATCTACGAGCAGTACTTC. Encoded protein: CATSSYGRAIYEQYF.

In its sample, this clonotype was seen a few times. The chain is built from TRBV14 and TRBJ2-5; no clear D gene. Germline V CDR1 and CDR2: SGHDN, FVKESK. The V end was cut by 2 bases, the J end by 5 bases, with 12 bases between. CDR3 length: 14 amino acids. The CDR3 DNA sequence: TGTGCCAGCAGCCAACAAAAACCAATGGAGACCCAGTACTTC. Translation: CASSQQKPMETQYF.

The chain combines TRBV5-1 with TRBJ2-7; D may be TRBD2 (6 bases). V was pared by 6 bases and J by 0 bases, with 13 bases between. In germline, CDR1 is SGHRS, CDR2 YFSETQ. The CDR3 loop spans 14 amino acids. DNA for the CDR3: TGCGCCAGCAACCGGGGAGGTCCCTCCTACGAGCAGTACTTC. This sequence encodes CASNRGGPSYEQYF. Complete variable domain (other parts from reference TRBV5-1 and TRBJ2-7): KAGVTQTPRYLIKTRGQQVTLSCSPISGHRSVSWYQQTPGQGLQFLFEYFSETQRNKGNFPGRFSGRQFSNSRSEMNVSTLELGDSALYLCASNRGGPSYEQYFGPGTRLTVT.

The table lists this clonotype with a few counts. The DNA of the CDR3 is TGTGCCACCAGGGGAGTGGCGGGACGCACAGATACGCAGTATTTT. Translation: CATRGVAGRTDTQYF. The gene calls are TRBV15 and TRBJ2-3, with a tentative D call TRBD2 (6 bases). Germline V gene sequence: CDR1 LNHNV, CDR2 YYDKDF (reference sequence). This CDR3 comprises 15 residues. Trimming pared 6 bases from V and 1 base from J, leaving 14 bases between.